The rows below give T cell receptor beta chains drawn from one sample of a study of T cells in Graves' hyperthyroidism and ophthalmopathy. TCRdb analysed the multiplex PCR reads with MiXCR anew, one entry per CDR3 protein. This table holds roughly 740,000 distinct CDR3 sequences, 15% to 20% found once. Material: blood. The origin of the receptors is a man aged 18 to 30 with Graves' hyperthyroidism. The CDR3 runs from the conserved cysteine through the conserved F or W. D genes are given only for firm matches. The size of a clone is reported for some rows only, either as once, few or many, or as a class for expanded clones.

TGTGCCAGCAGTCCCCCCGACAGGGCGTATCAGCCCCAGCATTTT	CASSPPDRAYQPQHF	TRBD1	many	TRBV28	TRBJ1-5
TGCGCCAGCAGTGAGATAGAAGTGGCCTTAGCCAGCACAGATACGCAGTATTTT	CASSEIEVALASTDTQYF	-	many	TRBV10-2	TRBJ2-3
TGTGCCAGCAGTTTAAGATCCTCTGGAAACACCATATATTTT	CASSLRSSGNTIYF	-	many	TRBV28	TRBJ1-3
TGTGCCAGCAGTAGAAACTTCGATGAGCAGTTCTTC	CASSRNFDEQFF	-	few	TRBV7-3	TRBJ2-1
TGTGCCAGCACCGAAGGGTCCTGGGGGGCGGGCGATGAGCAGTTCTTC	CASTEGSWGAGDEQFF	-	many	TRBV6-1	TRBJ2-1
TGCAGTGCTAGAGAGGAAGAAGGATGGGGGTTGGAGACCCAGTACTTC	CSAREEEGWGLETQYF	-	-	TRBV20-1	TRBJ2-5
TGTGCCAGCAGTTACTCGACTAGCGGCGAGGATACGCAGTATTTT	CASSYSTSGEDTQYF	TRBD2	few	TRBV6-5	TRBJ2-3
TGTGCCAGCACACGGGACAGGGCAAACGAGCAGTACTTC	CASTRDRANEQYF	TRBD1	-	TRBV12-3/TRBV12-4	TRBJ2-7
TGTGCCAGTACCATCACAGGGACGAACACTGAAGCTTTCTTT	CASTITGTNTEAFF	-	-	TRBV19	TRBJ1-1
TGTGCCAGCAGTTTTCTAGCGGGAGGGCCAAAGACCGGGGAGCTGTTTTTT	CASSFLAGGPKTGELFF	TRBD2	-	TRBV6-5	TRBJ2-2
TGTGCCACCAGTGATGTCAGGAGGGACAATGAGCAGTTCTTC	CATSDVRRDNEQFF	-	many	TRBV24-1	TRBJ2-1
TGTGCCAGCAGTTCCGGGACAGCGAAACCCATCTCTGGAAACACCATATATTTT	CASSSGTAKPISGNTIYF	TRBD1	-	TRBV12-3/TRBV12-4	TRBJ1-3
TGCGCCAGCAGTGGAGTGGGGGCTGGCACAGATACGCAGTATTTT	CASSGVGAGTDTQYF	-	-	TRBV10-1	TRBJ2-3
TGTGCCAGCCTTATAGGGACAATGAACACTGAAGCTTTCTTT	CASLIGTMNTEAFF	-	many	TRBV28	TRBJ1-1
TGCAGCGTCTCCGGGGGACAGGGGGCAGGCGAGCAGTACTTC	CSVSGGQGAGEQYF	TRBD1	once	TRBV29-1	TRBJ2-7
TGTGCCAGCAGTTTGTATTCCAACACTGAAGCTTTCTTT	CASSLYSNTEAFF	-	-	TRBV28	TRBJ1-1
TGTGCCAGCAGTTTACTACTAGCGGGAGGGACCACAGATGCGCAGTATTTT	CASSLLLAGGTTDAQYF	TRBD2	few	TRBV28	TRBJ2-3
TGTGCCAGCATCCCCGGTGGGCTAGCGGGCCGCTACGAGCAGTACTTC	CASIPGGLAGRYEQYF	TRBD2	many	TRBV28	TRBJ2-7
TGTGCCAGCAGTAAGGACAGGGGCGAAAATCAGCCCCAGCATTTT	CASSKDRGENQPQHF	TRBD1	many	TRBV2	TRBJ1-5
TGTGCCAGCAGTTTAGCGGAAAAACTGTTTTTT	CASSLAEKLFF	-	many	TRBV28	TRBJ1-4
TGCGCCAGCAGCCAAGATTGGGCCGACCGACAGCCCCAGCATTTT	CASSQDWADRQPQHF	-	-	TRBV4-1	TRBJ1-5
TGTGCCAGCTCATCACTACCGGGACAGGGCGCGGACACCATATATTTT	CASSSLPGQGADTIYF	TRBD1	few	TRBV18	TRBJ1-3
TGTGCCAGCAGTGAAACGGGACGGAGCTATGGCTACACCTTC	CASSETGRSYGYTF	-	many	TRBV2	TRBJ1-2
TGCAGTGCTAGAAGACAGTTCAATCAGCCCCAGCATTTT	CSARRQFNQPQHF	-	-	TRBV20-1	TRBJ1-5
TGTGCCACCAGTGATGACGCAGCGGGCGAGGGTAATGAGCAGTTCTTC	CATSDDAAGEGNEQFF	-	many	TRBV24-1	TRBJ2-1
TGTGCCAGCAGCCATGGACGGGTGAACACTGAAGCTTTCTTT	CASSHGRVNTEAFF	-	many	TRBV28	TRBJ1-1
TGTGCCAGCAGCCGCAGGCAGGGGGTGGGCGACGAGCAGTACTTC	CASSRRQGVGDEQYF	TRBD1	many	TRBV3-1	TRBJ2-7
TGCAGTGCTAGCAAGCCGTCCTACGAGCAGTACTTC	CSASKPSYEQYF	-	many	TRBV20-1	TRBJ2-7
TGTGCCAGCAGCGGCTTTGGACAGAGGGACGGCTACGAGCAGTACTTC	CASSGFGQRDGYEQYF	-	many	TRBV7-9	TRBJ2-7
TGTGCCAGCAGCAACCGGGACCCAGGGTATAATTCACCCCTCCACTTT	CASSNRDPGYNSPLHF	-	many	TRBV12-3/TRBV12-4	TRBJ1-6
TGTGCCAGCAGCCCCTCCGGGACGGATGGCTACACCTTC	CASSPSGTDGYTF	-	few	TRBV14	TRBJ1-2
TGTGCCAGCAGCCCTGAGGGCACATTCTACGAGCAGTACTTC	CASSPEGTFYEQYF	-	-	TRBV5-6	TRBJ2-7
TGTGCCAGCAGCTTTGGGAGTAGCGGGGTATACAATGAGCAGTTCTTC	CASSFGSSGVYNEQFF	TRBD2	once	TRBV11-2	TRBJ2-1
TGTGCCAGTCCAGGGACTGGGGCCAACGTCCTGACTTTC	CASPGTGANVLTF	-	-	TRBV2	TRBJ2-6
TGTGCCAGCAGCTGGGTCATGGGGCGGCAAGAGACCCAGTACTTC	CASSWVMGRQETQYF	-	few	TRBV7-8	TRBJ2-5
TGTGCCAGCAGCCGCGCCGAGGGCTGGGAGACCCAGTACTTC	CASSRAEGWETQYF	-	many	TRBV7-9	TRBJ2-5
TGTGCCAGCACCCTCTCCGGGACTAGCGGCCAAGAGACCCAGTACTTC	CASTLSGTSGQETQYF	TRBD2	many	TRBV28	TRBJ2-5
TGTGCCAGCAGTCCGTCGGCGGGCAGGGGGTTCTACGAGCAGTACTTC	CASSPSAGRGFYEQYF	TRBD1	many	TRBV6-1	TRBJ2-7
TGTGCCACCCAGGGGTCCAGGGCCAATGAGCAGTTCTTC	CATQGSRANEQFF	-	few	TRBV24-1	TRBJ2-1
TGTGCCAGCAGCCCCCGGGGTGGGAACGAGCAGTACTTC	CASSPRGGNEQYF	-	-	TRBV7-9	TRBJ2-7
TGTGCCAGCTCAAGCGGGAACGACGAGCAGTACTTC	CASSSGNDEQYF	TRBD2	many	TRBV18	TRBJ2-7
TGTGCCAATTCAGGGGTAGGGGAGAGAGAGCAGTTCTTC	CANSGVGEREQFF	-	few	TRBV7-9	TRBJ2-1
TGTGCCAGCAGTGGGGGTCAATTGGGCATTCAGTACTTC	CASSGGQLGIQYF	-	-	TRBV6-1	TRBJ2-4
TGTGCCAGCAGCCCCCCGAGACGATCCTCACCCCTCCACTTT	CASSPPRRSSPLHF	-	many	TRBV28	TRBJ1-6
TGTGCCTGGAGTGCCGGTCGTGGAGGGGAGCTGTTTTTT	CAWSAGRGGELFF	-	-	TRBV30	TRBJ2-2
TGTGCCAGCAGTTTACCTAGCGGGAAGGACGAGCAGTACTTC	CASSLPSGKDEQYF	TRBD2	many	TRBV28	TRBJ2-7